These 17 T cell receptor beta chains were sequenced from one sample in a study of T cell repertoires in cytomegalovirus infection. TCRdb passed the reads through MiXCR, listing each CDR3 protein once. The sample includes around 570,000 distinct CDR3 sequences, around 40% of them seen just once. For these receptors, no antigen is known. The sample was cultured PBMCs, taken from culture after CMV antigen stimulation. The receptors were sampled from a human donor in good health (CMV status not recorded). Some clones in this sample may be carry-over from other donors' samples.

The chain couples TRBV10-3 to TRBJ1-5, with no clear D. The V end was cut by 4 bases, the J end by 2 bases, with 12 bases between. The V gene's germline CDR1 is ENHRY and CDR2 SYGVKD. The CDR3 has 15 residues. In DNA form, the CDR3 reads TGTGCCATCAGTGCCGCTGGGGTTCGCAATCAGCCCCAGCATTTT. Translated: CAISAAGVRNQPQHF.

This chain connects TRBV12-3 or TRBV12-4 to TRBJ2-5; 9 nucleotides match TRBD1. V trimming: 5 bases; J trimming: 0 bases; junction bases outside the gene matches: 7. The CDR3 is 16 amino acids. The CDR3 nucleotides are TGTGCCAGCAGTCGGGGGACAGGGACCAACCAAGAGACCCAGTACTTC. Its protein product is CASSRGTGTNQETQYF.

The chain joins TRBV12-3 or TRBV12-4 to TRBJ1-2, with unresolved D. V was trimmed by 5 bases and J by 6 bases, leaving 19 bases between them. The CDR3 consists of 15 residues. CDR3 sequence: CASSPSWSSSHGYTF. CDR3 nucleotide sequence: TGTGCCAGCAGTCCGAGTTGGTCGAGTTCTCATGGCTACACCTTC.

V and J are TRBV7-2 and TRBJ2-2, with TRBD1 identical over 9 bases. Germline CDR1 and CDR2: SGHTA and FQGNSA. J gave up 0 bases and V 9 bases, and 2 bases lay outside the gene matches. The CDR3 length is 14 residues. CDR3 protein: CASRQGANTGELFF. CDR3 in DNA: TGTGCCAGTAGACAGGGGGCGAACACCGGGGAGCTGTTTTTT. Full variable domain (outside the CDR3, taken from reference TRBV7-2 and TRBJ2-2): GAGVSQSPSNKVTEKGKDVELRCDPISGHTALYWYRQSLGQGLEFLIYFQGNSAPDKSGLPSDRFSAERTGGSVSTLTIQRTQQEDSAVYLCASRQGANTGELFFGEGSRLTVL.

This clonotype occurred once. The V call is TRBV6-1, the J call TRBJ2-5, with unresolved D. Germline V CDR1 and CDR2: MNHNS, SASEGT. CDR3 length: 14 amino acids. V dropped 1 base and J dropped 4 bases, with 10 bases sitting between them. CDR3 protein: CASSEGANGETQYF. The CDR3 DNA is TGTGCCAGCAGTGAAGGGGCAAATGGAGAGACCCAGTACTTC.

This clonotype occurred a few times. J is TRBJ2-5 and V is TRBV20-1, with D possibly being TRBD2 (6 bases). The V end was cut by 4 bases, the J end by 4 bases, with 10 bases between. In germline, CDR1 is DFQATT, CDR2 SNEGSKA (reference sequence). The CDR3 runs to 12 residues. The CDR3 sequence is CSAKGGGETQYF. The CDR3 nucleotides are TGCAGTGCTAAGGGAGGCGGAGAGACCCAGTACTTC.

As DNA, the CDR3 is TGCAGCGCTAGGGGTCCCGGGGAGCTGTTTTTT. Amino acids: CSARGPGELFF. The rearrangement joins TRBV29-1 to TRBJ2-2, with D tentatively TRBD1 (5 bases). V gave up 7 bases and J gave up 6 bases, with 9 bases separating them. CDR1 and CDR2 (germline): SQVTM, ANQGSEA. CDR3 size: 11 residues.

This clonotype came up a few times. J is TRBJ2-7 and V is TRBV12-3 or TRBV12-4, with 10 nucleotides matching TRBD1. J was trimmed by 2 bases and V by 5 bases; bases with no gene match: 9. This CDR3 comprises 16 residues. CDR3 nucleotides: TGTGCCAGCAGTCCGAGGACAGGGGGGAGGACCTACGAGCAGTACTTC. It is translated as CASSPRTGGRTYEQYF.

This chain links TRBV11-2 with TRBJ2-5; 8 bases align to TRBD1. The CDR3 sequence is 15 residues long. Per germline, CDR1 SGHAT and CDR2 FQNNGV. The junction had 12 bases not matched to a gene; V was cut back by 7 bases and J by 5 bases. In DNA form, the CDR3 reads TGTGCCAGCACCGTAAAGGGACAGGCGGGGGAGACCCAGTACTTC. Amino acid sequence: CASTVKGQAGETQYF.

This clonotype was seen at least ten times. The V and J genes are TRBV7-2 and TRBJ1-3; D gene ambiguous. Germline CDR1 is SGHTA and CDR2 is FQGNSA. The CDR3 is 14 amino acids. V lost 3 bases and J lost 0, with 6 bases in between. The CDR3 DNA reads as TGTGCCAGCAGCTTCATGGGCTCTGGAAACACCATATATTTT. Protein: CASSFMGSGNTIYF.

This clonotype was counted once. The rearrangement joins TRBV6-1 to TRBJ1-2, with D possibly TRBD1 on 5 matching bases. V was trimmed by 6 bases and J by 4 bases, leaving 18 bases between them. This CDR3 contains 15 residues. The germline gives CDR1 MNHNS, CDR2 SASEGT. CDR3 residues: CASRDTGQIVYGYTF. The CDR3 DNA follows: TGTGCCAGCAGGGACACAGGCCAAATTGTCTATGGCTACACCTTC.

There are many counts of this clonotype. The chain employs TRBV7-2 and TRBJ2-3, with D uncertain. The ends were cut back, 5 bases at V and 0 bases at J, with 9 bases in the middle. Germline V CDR1 and CDR2: SGHTA, FQGNSA. The CDR3 runs to 14 residues. CDR3 in amino acids: CASSPSLSTDTQYF. CDR3 DNA sequence: TGTGCCAGCAGCCCATCCCTTAGCACAGATACGCAGTATTTT.

The chain links TRBV25-1 to TRBJ2-5; TRBD2 might be the D (7 bases). Between the trimmed V and J ends, which lost 1 base and 5 bases, there was a span of 14 bases. This CDR3 has 15 amino acids. Looked up from germline, CDR1 is MGHDK and CDR2 is SYGVNS. The CDR3 nucleotides are TGTGCCAGCAGTGAATTTCGGGGGGCGCGGGAGACCCAGTACTTC. It is translated as CASSEFRGARETQYF.

The chain couples TRBV7-6 to TRBJ2-5, with 7 positions matching TRBD2. CDR1 and CDR2 from the germline V gene are SGHVS and FNYEAQ. The CDR3 consists of 14 residues. J gave up 2 bases and V 5 bases, and 5 bases lay outside the gene matches. The CDR3 DNA reads TGTGCCAGCAGCCTCCTAGCGGAGCAAGAGACCCAGTACTTC. This gives the protein CASSLLAEQETQYF.

The genes are TRBV6-2 or TRBV6-3 and TRBJ2-2, with TRBD1 as a possible D gene (6 bases). The CDR3 is 15 amino acids. Per germline, CDR1 MNHEY and CDR2 SVGEGT. The V end was cut by 6 bases, the J end by 4 bases, with 15 bases between. The CDR3 DNA reads as TGTGCCAGCAGAGCTGAAGGGGGAGTCACCGGGGAGCTGTTTTTT. Translating gives CASRAEGGVTGELFF.

The chain uses TRBV29-1 and TRBJ1-3; 10 bases align to TRBD1. Germline V gives CDR1 SQVTM, CDR2 ANQGSEA. The CDR3 has 14 amino acids. The ends lost 6 bases at V and 0 bases at J; junction bases unmatched: 2. The CDR3 loop is CSVRTGGSGNTIYF. CDR3 nucleotide sequence: TGCAGCGTCAGGACAGGGGGCTCTGGAAACACCATATATTTT.

The chain is built from TRBV12-3 or TRBV12-4 and TRBJ2-2, with TRBD2 matching 8 bases. The CDR3 is 17 amino acids. The junction had 12 bases not matched to a gene; V was cut back by 7 bases and J by 2 bases. The CDR3 DNA reads as TGTGCCAGCACCCTAGGACTCGCGGGGGGCAACACCGGGGAGCTGTTTTTT. As protein: CASTLGLAGGNTGELFF.